This T cell receptor beta chain originates from a study of blood T cell repertoires in COVID-19. Germline CDR1 reads MNHEY; CDR2 reads SVGEGT. The CDR3 is made up of 15 amino acids. Trimming removed 0 bases at V and 1 base at J, with 7 bases between. Method: immunoSEQ multiplex PCR; TCRdb's copy keeps in-frame clones and lacks some. Among a few hundred thousand clones, roughly 86% were seen once, and the ten largest hold 0.65% to 0.95%. The chain employs TRBV6-2 or TRBV6-3 and TRBJ1-5; possibly TRBD1 for D (5 bases). The clonotype comes from a woman younger than 45 with acute or convalescent COVID-19. The specimen was peripheral blood. The CDR3 region is CASSYSRGSNQPQHF. DNA for the CDR3: TGTGCCAGCAGTTACTCGCGGGGGAGCAATCAGCCCCAGCATTTT.